The rows below give T cell receptor beta chains drawn from one sample of a study of Graves' ophthalmopathy and Graves' hyperthyroidism. TCRdb passed the multiplex PCR reads through MiXCR, listing each CDR3 protein once. Of about 380,000 distinct CDR3 sequences listed, just over 15% are singletons. Sequenced input: peripheral blood. All receptors come from a woman aged 18-29 years with stable Graves' hyperthyroidism. The CDR3 runs from the conserved cysteine through the conserved F or W. D genes are given only for firm matches. The size field is filled for only some rows; it gives once, few, many or a size class.

TRBV12-5	TRBJ1-1	NA	many	TGTGCTAGTGGTTCCCGGGCCTCGAACACTGAAGCTTTCTTT	CASGSRASNTEAFF
TRBV5-1	TRBJ1-1	NA	few	TGCGCCAGCAGCTTGGTACTAGACACTGAAGCTTTCTTT	CASSLVLDTEAFF
TRBV15	TRBJ2-2	TRBD2	NA	TGTGCCGTCGGGGGGTCCAACACCGGGGAGCTGTTTTTT	CAVGGSNTGELFF
TRBV6-5	TRBJ1-3	NA	NA	TGTGCCAGCAGTTACGGGCAGAGCTCTGGAAACACCATATATTTT	CASSYGQSSGNTIYF
TRBV19	TRBJ1-2	NA	NA	TGTGCCAGTAGTATAAACACGTCGGGGGCCAGGAGGGGCTACACCTTC	CASSINTSGARRGYTF
TRBV12-3/TRBV12-4	TRBJ1-2	NA	many	TGTGCCAGCAGCTCGGGACACCTGTATGGCTACACCTTC	CASSSGHLYGYTF
TRBV7-2	TRBJ2-7	TRBD2	many	TGTGCCAGCAGCTCCTCTAGCGGGGGGGTCTACGAGCAGTACTTC	CASSSSSGGVYEQYF
TRBV11-2	TRBJ1-2	NA	many	TGTGCCAGCAGCTTAGATTGGGGGACGGATAACTATGGCTACACCTTC	CASSLDWGTDNYGYTF
TRBV27	TRBJ1-2	TRBD1	many	TGTGCCAGCAGTTTGAAAACAGGGGGGGATGGCTACACCTTC	CASSLKTGGDGYTF
TRBV5-1	TRBJ1-2	NA	few	TGCGCCAGCAGCTTGAACAGTAACTATAGCTACACCTTC	CASSLNSNYSYTF
TRBV6-5	TRBJ1-3	TRBD1	many	TGTGCCAGCAGTTACGAGGGGGCTGGGAACACCATATATTTT	CASSYEGAGNTIYF
TRBV13	TRBJ2-5	TRBD2	once	TGTGCCAGCAGCTTAGGCGGGGGGGCCAGGGAGACCCAGTACTTC	CASSLGGGARETQYF
TRBV12-5	TRBJ1-2	NA	many	TGTGCTAGTGGTTTGGTATCGGGCAGGGGTACGGGCTACACCTTC	CASGLVSGRGTGYTF
TRBV24-1	TRBJ2-4	NA	few	TGTGCCACCAGTGATTTGGCGGATCTGGGAAACATTAAGTACTTC	CATSDLADLGNIKYF
TRBV20-1	TRBJ2-6	NA	many	TGCAGTGCTACTGAGTCTTTCTCTGGGGCCAACGTCCTGACTTTC	CSATESFSGANVLTF
TRBV2	TRBJ1-1	NA	many	TGTGCCAGCAGTGAGCGTACAGGAGGCACTGAAGCTTTCTTT	CASSERTGGTEAFF
TRBV6-5	TRBJ1-2	TRBD1	many	TGTGCCAGCATCCGGACAGGGAGGAACTATGGCTACACCTTC	CASIRTGRNYGYTF
TRBV12-3/TRBV12-4	TRBJ2-7	NA	many	TGTGCCAGCAGTTACTCCAATGAGGACGAGCAGTACTTC	CASSYSNEDEQYF
TRBV29-1	TRBJ2-5	NA	many	TGCAGCGTAGTAGGCGAGAAGACCCAGTACTTC	CSVVGEKTQYF
TRBV5-1	TRBJ2-5	NA	many	TGCGCCAGCAGCCGTACCAACCAAGAGACCCAGTACTTC	CASSRTNQETQYF
TRBV28	TRBJ1-6	NA	NA	TGTGCCAGCAGTTTACTCGGACGCCCAGGATATAATTCACCCCTCCACTTT	CASSLLGRPGYNSPLHF
TRBV12-5	TRBJ2-7	TRBD2	many	TGTGCTAGTGGCGCCCTAGCGGGGGGGCCGGGTGAGCAGTACTTC	CASGALAGGPGEQYF
TRBV6-1	TRBJ1-1	NA	NA	TGTGCCAGCAGTGATATCGCCGAATACACTGAAGCTTTCTTT	CASSDIAEYTEAFF
TRBV7-2	TRBJ2-5	NA	NA	TGTGCCAGCAGCTTAGCGGCAGGGACGGAGACCCAGTACTTC	CASSLAAGTETQYF
TRBV6-2/TRBV6-3	TRBJ1-1	NA	many	TGTGCCAGCAGTTACTCGGCGCAGAGCACTGAAGCTTTCTTT	CASSYSAQSTEAFF
TRBV20-1	TRBJ1-1	NA	many	TGCAGTGCTAGGGTCGGTGTAAACACTGAAGCTTTCTTT	CSARVGVNTEAFF
TRBV12-3/TRBV12-4	TRBJ1-2	TRBD1	NA	TGTGCCAGCAGCCCCAGGACAGGGGACTCTATCTATGGCTACATCTTC	CASSPRTGDSIYGYIF
TRBV29-1	TRBJ2-7	TRBD1	many	TGCAGCGTTGTGGACAGGAGCTCCTACGAGCAGTACTTC	CSVVDRSSYEQYF
TRBV19	TRBJ1-1	TRBD1	many	TGTGCCAGTAGTGGCGACAGGGGAGACACTGAAGCTTTCTTT	CASSGDRGDTEAFF
TRBV15	TRBJ1-5	NA	many	TGTGCCACCAGCAGAGATCCCCAGCCCCAGCATTTT	CATSRDPQPQHF
TRBV13	TRBJ1-6	NA	many	TGTGCCAGCAGCTTAATGAAGGGTGTCGATTCACCCCTCCACTTT	CASSLMKGVDSPLHF
TRBV2	TRBJ1-2	NA	few	TGTGCCAGCAGTGAACAGGGCTACACCTTC	CASSEQGYTF
TRBV20-1	TRBJ1-2	TRBD1	many	TGCAGTGCGCCTACAGGGGTAGAGGGGCATGGCTACACCTTC	CSAPTGVEGHGYTF
TRBV20-1	TRBJ1-6	TRBD1	many	TGCAGTGCTAAAGGGACAGTCAATAATTCACCCCTCCACTTT	CSAKGTVNNSPLHF